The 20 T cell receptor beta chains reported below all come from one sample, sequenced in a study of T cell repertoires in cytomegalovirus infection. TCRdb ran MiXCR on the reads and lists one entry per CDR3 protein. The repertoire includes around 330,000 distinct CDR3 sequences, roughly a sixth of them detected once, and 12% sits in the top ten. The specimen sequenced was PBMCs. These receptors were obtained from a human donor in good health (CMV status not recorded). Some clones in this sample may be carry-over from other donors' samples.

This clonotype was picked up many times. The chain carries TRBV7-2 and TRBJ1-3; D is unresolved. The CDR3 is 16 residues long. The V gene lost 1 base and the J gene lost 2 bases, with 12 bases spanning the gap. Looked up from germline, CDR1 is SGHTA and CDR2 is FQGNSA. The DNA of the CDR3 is TGTGCCAGCAGCTTAGTAGACGGACGCGCTGGAAACACCATATATTTT. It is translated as CASSLVDGRAGNTIYF.

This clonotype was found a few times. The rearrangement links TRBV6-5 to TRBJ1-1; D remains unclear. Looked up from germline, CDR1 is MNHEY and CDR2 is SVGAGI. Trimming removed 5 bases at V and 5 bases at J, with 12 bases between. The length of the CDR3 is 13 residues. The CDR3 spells CASSPPFQTEAFF. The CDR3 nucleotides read TGTGCCAGCAGTCCTCCTTTCCAGACTGAAGCTTTCTTT.

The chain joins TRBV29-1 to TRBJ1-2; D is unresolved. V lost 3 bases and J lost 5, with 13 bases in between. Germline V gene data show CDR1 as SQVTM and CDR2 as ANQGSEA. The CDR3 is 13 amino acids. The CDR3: CSVDDGGPYGYTF. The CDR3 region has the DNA TGCAGCGTTGATGACGGCGGCCCGTATGGCTACACCTTC.

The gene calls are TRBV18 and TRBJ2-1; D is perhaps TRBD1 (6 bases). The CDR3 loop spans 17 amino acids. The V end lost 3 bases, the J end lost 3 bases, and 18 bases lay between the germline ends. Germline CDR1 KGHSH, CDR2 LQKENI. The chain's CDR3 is CASSPPYRAVSYNEQFF. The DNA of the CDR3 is TGTGCCAGCTCACCCCCGTACAGGGCCGTGAGCTACAATGAGCAGTTCTTC.

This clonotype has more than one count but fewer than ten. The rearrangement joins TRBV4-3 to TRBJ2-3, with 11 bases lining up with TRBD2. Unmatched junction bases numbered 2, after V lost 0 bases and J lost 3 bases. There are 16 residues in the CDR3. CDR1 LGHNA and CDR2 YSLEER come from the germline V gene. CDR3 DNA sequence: TGCGCCAGCAGCCAAGAGCTAGCGGGGGGTACAGATACGCAGTATTTT. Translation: CASSQELAGGTDTQYF.

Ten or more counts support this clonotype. CDR3: CASSLVLSRGTEAFF. CDR3 coding DNA: TGTGCCAGCAGCTTAGTTTTGTCGCGAGGAACTGAAGCTTTCTTT. V usage is TRBV7-8 and J usage is TRBJ1-1, with D hard to call. Germline V gene lookup returns CDR1 SGHVS and CDR2 FQNEAQ. Trimming left V 1 base short and J 5 bases short, with 14 bases between. The CDR3 loop spans 15 amino acids.

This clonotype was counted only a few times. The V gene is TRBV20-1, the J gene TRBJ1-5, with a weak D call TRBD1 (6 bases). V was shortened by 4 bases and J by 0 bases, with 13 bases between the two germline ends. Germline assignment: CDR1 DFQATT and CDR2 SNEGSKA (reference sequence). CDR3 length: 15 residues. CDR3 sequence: CSAMTTGSSNQPQHF. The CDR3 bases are TGCAGTGCTATGACCACAGGGTCTAGCAATCAGCCCCAGCATTTT.

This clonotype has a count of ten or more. This CDR3 is CSARPGEASFF. CDR3 bases: TGCAGTGCTAGACCAGGGGAGGCCAGCTTTTTT. V gene TRBV20-1 combines with J gene TRBJ1-4; perhaps TRBD1 as D (6 bases). V lost 2 bases, J lost 17 bases, and 15 bases lay in between. The CDR3 runs 11 residues. Per germline, CDR1 DFQATT and CDR2 SNEGSKA (reference sequence).

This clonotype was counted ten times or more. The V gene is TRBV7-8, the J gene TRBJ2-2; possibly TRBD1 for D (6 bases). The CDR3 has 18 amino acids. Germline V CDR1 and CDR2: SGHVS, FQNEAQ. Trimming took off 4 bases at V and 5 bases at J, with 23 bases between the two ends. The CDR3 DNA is TGTGCCAGCAGCTATAGAGGGGGTTGGACCAGGGGAACCGGGGAGCTGTTTTTT. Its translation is CASSYRGGWTRGTGELFF.

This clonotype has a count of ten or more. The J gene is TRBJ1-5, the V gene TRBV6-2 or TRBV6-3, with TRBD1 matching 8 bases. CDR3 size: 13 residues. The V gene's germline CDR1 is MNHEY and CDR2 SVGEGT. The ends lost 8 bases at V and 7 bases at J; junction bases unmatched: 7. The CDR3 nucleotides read TGTGCCAGCCAGGACAGGGACGACCAGCCCCAGCATTTT. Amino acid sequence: CASQDRDDQPQHF.

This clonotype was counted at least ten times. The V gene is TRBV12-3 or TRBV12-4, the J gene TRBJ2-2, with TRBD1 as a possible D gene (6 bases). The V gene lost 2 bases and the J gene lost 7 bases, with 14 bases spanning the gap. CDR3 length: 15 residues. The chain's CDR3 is CASSLSRGKIGELFF. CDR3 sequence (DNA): TGTGCCAGCAGTTTATCTAGGGGGAAGATCGGGGAGCTGTTTTTT.

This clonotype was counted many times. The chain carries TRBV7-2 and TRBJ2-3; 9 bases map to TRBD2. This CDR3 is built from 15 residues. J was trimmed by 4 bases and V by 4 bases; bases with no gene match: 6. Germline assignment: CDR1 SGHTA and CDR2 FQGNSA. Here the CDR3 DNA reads TGTGCCAGCAGCTGGACAGGACTAGCGCCAGATACGCAGTATTTT. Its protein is CASSWTGLAPDTQYF.

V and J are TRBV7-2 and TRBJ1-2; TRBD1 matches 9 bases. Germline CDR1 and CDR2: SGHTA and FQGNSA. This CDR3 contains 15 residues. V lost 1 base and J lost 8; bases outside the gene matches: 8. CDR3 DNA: TGTGCCAGCAGCTTAGTACACACGACAGGGGGGGGCTACACCTTC. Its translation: CASSLVHTTGGGYTF.

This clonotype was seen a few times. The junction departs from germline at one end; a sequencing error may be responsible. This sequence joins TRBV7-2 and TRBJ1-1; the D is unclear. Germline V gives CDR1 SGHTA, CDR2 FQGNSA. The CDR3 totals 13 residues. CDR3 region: CASSVAMNTEAFF. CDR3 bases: TGTGCCAGCAGCGTAGCAATGAACACTGAAGCTTTCTTT.

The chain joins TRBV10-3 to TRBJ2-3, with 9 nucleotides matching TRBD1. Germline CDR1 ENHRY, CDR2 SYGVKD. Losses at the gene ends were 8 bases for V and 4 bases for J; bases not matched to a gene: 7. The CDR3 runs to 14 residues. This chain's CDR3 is CAILPGQGADTQYF. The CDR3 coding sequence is TGTGCCATCCTACCGGGACAGGGTGCAGATACGCAGTATTTT.

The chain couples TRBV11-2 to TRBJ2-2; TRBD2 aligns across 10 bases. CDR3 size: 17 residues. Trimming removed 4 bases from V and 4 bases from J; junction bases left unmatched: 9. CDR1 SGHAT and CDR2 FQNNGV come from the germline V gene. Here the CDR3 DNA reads TGTGCCAGCAGCTCCCGGGAGCGGGGGGGCCGCACCGGGGAGCTGTTTTTT. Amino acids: CASSSRERGGRTGELFF. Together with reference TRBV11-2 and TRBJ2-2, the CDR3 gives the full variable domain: EAGVAQSPRYKIIEKRQSVAFWCNPISGHATLYWYQQILGQGPKLLIQFQNNGVVDDSQLPKDRFSAERLKGVDSTLKIQPAKLEDSAVYLCASSSRERGGRTGELFFGEGSRLTVL.

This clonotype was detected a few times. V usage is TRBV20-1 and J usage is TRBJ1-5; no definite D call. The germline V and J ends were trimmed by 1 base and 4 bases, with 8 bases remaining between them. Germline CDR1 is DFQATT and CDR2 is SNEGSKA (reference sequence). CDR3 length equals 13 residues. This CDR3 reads CSARGSDNQPQHF. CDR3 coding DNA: TGCAGTGCTAGAGGCTCCGATAATCAGCCCCAGCATTTT.

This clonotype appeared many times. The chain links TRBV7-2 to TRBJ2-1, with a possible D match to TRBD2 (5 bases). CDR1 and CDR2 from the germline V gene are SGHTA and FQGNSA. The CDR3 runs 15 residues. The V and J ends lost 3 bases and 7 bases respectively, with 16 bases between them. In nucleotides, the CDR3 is TGTGCCAGCAGCTTTGCACGGGAAGAACCTAATGAGCAGTTCTTC. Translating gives CASSFAREEPNEQFF.

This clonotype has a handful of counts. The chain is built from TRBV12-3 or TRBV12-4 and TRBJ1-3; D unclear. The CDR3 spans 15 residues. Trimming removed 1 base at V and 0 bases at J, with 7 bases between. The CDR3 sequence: CASSLEVNSGNTIYF. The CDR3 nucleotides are TGTGCCAGCAGTTTAGAAGTAAACTCTGGAAACACCATATATTTT.

CDR3 amino acids: CASGPAGISTDTQYF. CDR3 coding DNA: TGTGCCAGCGGCCCAGCAGGGATCAGCACAGATACGCAGTATTTT. The J gene is TRBJ2-3, the V gene TRBV6-1; D possibly corresponds to TRBD1 (5 bases). This CDR3 has 15 amino acids. Germline V gives CDR1 MNHNS, CDR2 SASEGT. V lost 8 bases, J lost 0 bases, and 15 bases lay in between.